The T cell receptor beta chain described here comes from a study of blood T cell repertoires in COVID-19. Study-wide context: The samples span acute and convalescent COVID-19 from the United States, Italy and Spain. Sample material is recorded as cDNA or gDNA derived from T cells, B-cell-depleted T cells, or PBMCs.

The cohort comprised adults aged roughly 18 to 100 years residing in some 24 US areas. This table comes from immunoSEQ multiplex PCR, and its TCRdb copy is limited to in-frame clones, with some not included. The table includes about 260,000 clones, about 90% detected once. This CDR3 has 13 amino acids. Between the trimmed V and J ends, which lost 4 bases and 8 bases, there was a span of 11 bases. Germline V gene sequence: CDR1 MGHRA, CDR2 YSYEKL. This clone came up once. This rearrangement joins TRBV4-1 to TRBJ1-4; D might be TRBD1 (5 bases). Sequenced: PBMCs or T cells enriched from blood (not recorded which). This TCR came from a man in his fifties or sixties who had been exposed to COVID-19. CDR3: CASSLGLPEKLFF. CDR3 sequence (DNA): TGCGCCAGCAGCCTGGGACTTCCAGAAAAACTGTTTTTT.